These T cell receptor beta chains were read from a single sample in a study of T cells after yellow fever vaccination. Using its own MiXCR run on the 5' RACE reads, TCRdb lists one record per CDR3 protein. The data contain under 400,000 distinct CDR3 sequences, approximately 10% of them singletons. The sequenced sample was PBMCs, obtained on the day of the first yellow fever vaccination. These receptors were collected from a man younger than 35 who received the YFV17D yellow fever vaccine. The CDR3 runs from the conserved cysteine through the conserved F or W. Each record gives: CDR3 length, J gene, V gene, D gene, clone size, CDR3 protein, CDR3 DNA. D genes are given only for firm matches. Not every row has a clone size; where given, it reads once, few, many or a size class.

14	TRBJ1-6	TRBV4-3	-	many	CASSQDFGNSPLHF	TGCGCCAGCAGCCAAGACTTCGGGAATTCACCCCTCCACTTT
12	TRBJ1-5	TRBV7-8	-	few	CASSKTIQPQHF	TGTGCCAGCAGCAAGACAATTCAGCCCCAGCATTTT
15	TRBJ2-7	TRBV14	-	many	CASSQDFDRRYEQYF	TGTGCCAGCAGCCAAGACTTCGACAGGAGATACGAGCAGTACTTC
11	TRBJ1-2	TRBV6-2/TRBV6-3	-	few	CASSFFHGYTF	TGTGCCAGCAGCTTCTTCCATGGCTACACCTTC
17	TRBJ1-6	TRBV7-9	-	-	CASSLAGVGRVDSPLHF	TGTGCCAGCAGCTTAGCTGGTGTCGGGAGGGTGGATTCACCCCTCCACTTT
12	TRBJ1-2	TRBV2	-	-	CASRQTGDGYTF	TGTGCCAGCAGGCAGACGGGGGATGGCTACACCTTC
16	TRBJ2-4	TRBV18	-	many	CASSPIAELAKNIQYF	TGTGCCAGCTCACCGATAGCCGAACTAGCCAAAAACATTCAGTACTTC
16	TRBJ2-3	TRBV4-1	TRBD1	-	CASSQGYRGPTDTQYF	TGCGCCAGCAGCCAAGGCTACAGGGGGCCAACAGATACGCAGTATTTT
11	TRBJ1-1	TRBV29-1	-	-	CSVPRDTEAFF	TGCAGCGTCCCCAGGGACACTGAAGCTTTCTTT
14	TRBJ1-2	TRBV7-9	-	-	CASSLGQTNYGYTF	TGTGCCAGCAGCTTGGGGCAGACTAACTATGGCTACACCTTC
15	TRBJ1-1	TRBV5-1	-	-	CASSSQGGGDTEAFF	TGCGCCAGCAGCTCGCAGGGAGGAGGGGACACTGAAGCTTTCTTT
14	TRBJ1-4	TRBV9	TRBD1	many	CASSATGGREKLFF	TGTGCCAGCAGCGCGACAGGGGGTCGTGAAAAACTGTTTTTT
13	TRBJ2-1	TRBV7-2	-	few	CASTPGAYNEQFF	TGTGCCAGCACCCCGGGGGCCTACAATGAGCAGTTCTTC
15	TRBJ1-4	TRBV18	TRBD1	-	CASSPGTGSKEKLFF	TGTGCCAGCTCACCAGGGACAGGGAGTAAAGAAAAACTGTTTTTT
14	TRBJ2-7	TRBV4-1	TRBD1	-	CASSLGQATYEQYF	TGCGCCAGCAGCCTGGGACAGGCAACCTACGAGCAGTACTTC
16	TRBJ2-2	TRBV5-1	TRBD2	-	CASNRWRGGLTGELFF	TGCGCCAGCAATCGTTGGCGGGGGGGCCTCACCGGGGAGCTGTTTTTT
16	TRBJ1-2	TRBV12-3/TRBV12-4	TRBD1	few	CASNRSPGQGGYGYTF	TGTGCCAGCAATCGATCACCGGGACAGGGAGGCTATGGCTACACCTTC
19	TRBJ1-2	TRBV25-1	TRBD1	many	CASSENSPIPPRGLSGYTF	TGTGCCAGCAGTGAAAATTCCCCCATCCCCCCCAGGGGGCTGAGTGGCTACACCTTC
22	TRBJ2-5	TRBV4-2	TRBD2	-	CASSLAAGVIVPSGGAGETQYF	TGTGCCAGCAGCCTCGCGGCAGGGGTTATCGTTCCTAGCGGGGGGGCCGGAGAGACCCAGTACTTC
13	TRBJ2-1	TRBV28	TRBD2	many	CASSLSGGNEQFF	TGTGCCAGCAGTTTATCGGGGGGGAATGAGCAGTTCTTC
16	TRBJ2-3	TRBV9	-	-	CASSVESYPGTDTQFF	TGTGCCAGCAGCGTAGAGTCATACCCCGGCACAGATACGCAGTTTTTT
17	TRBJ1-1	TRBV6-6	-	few	CASNKRTLGQMNTEAFF	TGTGCCAGCAACAAACGGACCCTAGGCCAGATGAACACTGAAGCTTTCTTT
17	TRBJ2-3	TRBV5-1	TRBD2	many	CASSFGIAGLPGDTQYF	TGCGCCAGCAGCTTCGGGATAGCGGGATTACCAGGGGATACGCAGTATTTT
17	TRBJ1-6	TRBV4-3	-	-	CASSGTPLSSYNSPLHF	TGCGCCAGCAGTGGGACGCCCCTGAGCTCCTATAATTCACCCCTCCACTTT
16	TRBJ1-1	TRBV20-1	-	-	CSANMQGRGRNTEAFF	TGCAGTGCTAATATGCAGGGAAGAGGTCGGAACACTGAAGCTTTCTTT
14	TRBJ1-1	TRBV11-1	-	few	CASSLGQWGTEAFF	TGTGCCAGCAGCCTCGGGCAGTGGGGCACTGAAGCTTTCTTT
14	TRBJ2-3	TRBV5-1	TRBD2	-	CASSPGLGADTQYF	TGCGCCAGCAGTCCGGGACTAGGCGCAGATACGCAGTATTTT
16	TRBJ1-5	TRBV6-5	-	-	CASSYWGTQEGQPQHF	TGTGCCAGCAGTTATTGGGGAACCCAGGAGGGACAGCCCCAGCATTTT
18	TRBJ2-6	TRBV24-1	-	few	CATSDSKITGSGANVLTF	TGTGCCACCAGTGACTCCAAAATCACAGGGTCTGGGGCCAACGTCCTGACTTTC
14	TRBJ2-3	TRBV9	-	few	CASSPWASTDTQYF	TGTGCCAGCAGCCCATGGGCCAGCACAGATACGCAGTATTTT
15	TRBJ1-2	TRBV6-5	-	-	CASSSPAPGLRGYTF	TGTGCCAGCAGTTCGCCTGCTCCAGGGCTTCGAGGCTACACCTTC
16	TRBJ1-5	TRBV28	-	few	CASSPGPGLINQPQHF	TGTGCCAGCAGTCCTGGCCCGGGACTGATAAATCAGCCCCAGCATTTT
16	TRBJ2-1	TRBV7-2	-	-	CVSSLEARGAFDEQFF	TGTGTCAGCAGCTTAGAGGCCAGGGGCGCCTTCGATGAGCAGTTCTTC
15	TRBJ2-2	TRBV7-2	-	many	CASSLSQGGIGELFF	TGTGCCAGCAGCTTAAGCCAGGGGGGAATCGGGGAGCTGTTTTTT
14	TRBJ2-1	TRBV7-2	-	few	CASTYGGPNNEQFF	TGTGCCAGCACCTACGGAGGACCCAACAATGAGCAGTTCTTC
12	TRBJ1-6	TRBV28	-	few	CASSWETAALHF	TGTGCCAGCAGTTGGGAGACAGCGGCCCTCCACTTT
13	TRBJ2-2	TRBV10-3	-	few	CAITGRGTGELFF	TGTGCCATCACGGGACGGGGGACCGGGGAGCTGTTTTTT
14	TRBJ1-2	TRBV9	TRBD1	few	CASSVGGGDYGYTF	TGTGCCAGCAGCGTAGGAGGGGGCGACTATGGCTACACCTTC
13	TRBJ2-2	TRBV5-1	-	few	CASSLEKTGELFF	TGCGCCAGCAGCTTGGAGAAGACCGGGGAGCTGTTTTTT
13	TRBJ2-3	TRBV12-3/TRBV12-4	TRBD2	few	CASRPGGEDTQYF	TGTGCCAGCAGGCCCGGGGGGGAGGATACGCAGTATTTT